This TCR beta chain was recovered during a study of siplizumab effects on memory and regulatory T cells. General study points: The alloreactive clones that mapped to unstimulated subsets made up only a minor fraction. Siplizumab caused a significant drop in alloreactive sequences traceable to unstimulated CD4+ memory cells.

CDR1 is SQVTM and CDR2 is ANQGSEA in the germline V gene. This CDR3 has 13 residues. V shed 4 bases and J shed 6 bases, with 12 bases lying between them. Turning to this clone: Its antigen is not known.

Some clones are missing from TCRdb's copy, which holds only in-frame ones; the method was immunoSEQ multiplex PCR. The sample includes roughly 100,000 clones, over 85% of them seen just once. What was sequenced was CD8+ T cells sorted from blood. This rearrangement joins TRBV29-1 to TRBJ2-2, with D perhaps matching TRBD1 (5 bases). The source of this sequence is a human donor in good health. CDR3 residues: CSVGKGLPGELFF. Written as DNA, the CDR3 is TGCAGCGTTGGGAAGGGGTTGCCCGGGGAGCTGTTTTTT.